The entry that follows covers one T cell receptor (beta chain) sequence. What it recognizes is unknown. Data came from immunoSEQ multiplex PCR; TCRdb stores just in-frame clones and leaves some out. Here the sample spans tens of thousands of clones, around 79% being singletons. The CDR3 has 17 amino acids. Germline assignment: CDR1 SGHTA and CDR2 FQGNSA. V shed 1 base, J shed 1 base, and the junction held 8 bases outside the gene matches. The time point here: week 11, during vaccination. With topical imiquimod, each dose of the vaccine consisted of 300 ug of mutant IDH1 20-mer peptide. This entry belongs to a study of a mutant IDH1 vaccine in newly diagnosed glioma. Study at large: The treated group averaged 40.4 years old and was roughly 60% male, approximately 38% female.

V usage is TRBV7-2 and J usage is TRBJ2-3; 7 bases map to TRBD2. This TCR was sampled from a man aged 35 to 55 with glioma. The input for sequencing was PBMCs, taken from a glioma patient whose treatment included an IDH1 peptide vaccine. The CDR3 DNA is TGTGCCAGCAGCTTAGATCCGGGAGGAAGGGGCACAGATACGCAGTATTTT. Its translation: CASSLDPGGRGTDTQYF.